Below are 3 T cell receptor beta chains sequenced from a single sample in a study of T-cell reconstitution after alpha-beta-depleted transplantation in children. Unique molecular identifiers were incorporated into the prepared TCRbeta library. TCRdb used MiXCR to reprocess the PCR reads, holding one entry per CDR3 protein. The sample holds about a million distinct CDR3 sequences, about 31% seen once. Sequencing used PBMCs, mostly from graft donor cells, obtained 360 days after TCRalphabeta/CD19-depleted stem cell transplant. Receptor source: a boy in the first two years of life who had a stem cell transplant for SCID, so the T cells may come from the graft donor.

V usage is TRBV18 and J usage is TRBJ2-7, with D unresolved. The germline V gene encodes CDR1 KGHSH and CDR2 LQKENI. Trimming shortened V by 0 bases and J by 2 bases, and 8 bases separated the two germline ends. The CDR3 extends over 14 amino acids. CDR3 nucleotides: TGTGCCAGCTCACCACCTGCCGGAACCTACGAGCAGTACTTC. Translation: CASSPPAGTYEQYF.

This chain uses TRBV2 with TRBJ2-7, with a weak D call TRBD2 (6 bases). Trimming took 3 bases from V and 0 from J, leaving 15 bases between them. CDR3 length: 16 amino acids. CDR1 is SNHLY, CDR2 FYNNEI, per germline. The CDR3 region has the DNA TGTGCCAGCAGTGATCTTGGGGAGCGGGTCTCCTACGAGCAGTACTTC. Translated, it gives CASSDLGERVSYEQYF. Variable domain in full (rest from reference TRBV2 and TRBJ2-7): EPEVTQTPSHQVTQMGQEVILRCVPISNHLYFYWYRQILGQKVEFLVSFYNNEISEKSEIFDDQFSVERPDGSNFTLKIRSTKLEDSAMYFCASSDLGERVSYEQYFGPGTRLTVT.

The rearrangement joins TRBV11-3 to TRBJ2-3, with a possible D match to TRBD1 (5 bases). Germline V gene data show CDR1 as SGHNT and CDR2 as YENEEA. With 6 bases removed from V and 3 bases from J, the gap between germline ends came to 10 bases. The CDR3 extends over 13 amino acids. The CDR3 DNA reads TGTGCCAGCAGTTACAAGGGGACAGATACGCAGTATTTT. Translating it yields CASSYKGTDTQYF.